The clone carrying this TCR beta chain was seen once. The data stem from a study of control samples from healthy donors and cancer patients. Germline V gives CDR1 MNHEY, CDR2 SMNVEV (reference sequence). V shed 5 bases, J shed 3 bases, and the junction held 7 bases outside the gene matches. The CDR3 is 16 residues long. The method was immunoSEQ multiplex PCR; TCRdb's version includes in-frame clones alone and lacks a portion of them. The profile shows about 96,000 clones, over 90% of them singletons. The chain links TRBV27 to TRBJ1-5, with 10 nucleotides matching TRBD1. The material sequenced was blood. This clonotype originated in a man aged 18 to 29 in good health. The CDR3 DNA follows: TGTGCCAGCAGTCCGGGACAGGGGACCACCAATCAGCCCCAGCATTTT. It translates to CASSPGQGTTNQPQHF.